The rows below give T cell receptor beta chains drawn from one sample of a study of T cells in Graves' hyperthyroidism and ophthalmopathy. TCRdb independently ran MiXCR on the multiplex PCR reads; one entry per CDR3 protein. This sample has about 560,000 distinct CDR3 sequences; 16% occur once, and the top ten carry roughly 18%. The specimen was blood. Receptors were obtained from a woman under 30 with Graves' hyperthyroidism. The CDR3 runs from the conserved cysteine through the conserved F or W. A D gene is named only where the DNA matches it firmly. Not all rows give a size; the values are once, few, many and, for expanded clones, a class.

v_call: TRBV20-1
j_call: TRBJ1-2
d_call: TRBD1
clone_size: few
cdr3_nt: TGCAGTGCTCAGACAGGGGTCTATGGCTACACCTTC
cdr3_aa: CSAQTGVYGYTF

v_call: TRBV20-1
j_call: TRBJ2-3
d_call: TRBD2
clone_size: many
cdr3_nt: TGCAGTGCTAGAGATCGGCGGGGGTTACGCACAGATACGCAGTATTTT
cdr3_aa: CSARDRRGLRTDTQYF

v_call: TRBV12-3/TRBV12-4
j_call: TRBJ1-1
d_call: NA
clone_size: many
cdr3_nt: TGTGCCAGCAGTTTCCCCCTAGACCCGAAGCAGACAGTACGGAACACTGAAGCTTTCTTT
cdr3_aa: CASSFPLDPKQTVRNTEAFF

v_call: TRBV2
j_call: TRBJ1-2
d_call: NA
clone_size: many
cdr3_nt: TGTGCCAGCAGTGGAAGGGACGGCCAGTTTGGTGGCTACACCTTC
cdr3_aa: CASSGRDGQFGGYTF

v_call: TRBV2
j_call: TRBJ2-3
d_call: NA
clone_size: NA
cdr3_nt: TGTGCCAGCAGTGTATATTCGGGACACCGCACAGATACGCAGTATTTT
cdr3_aa: CASSVYSGHRTDTQYF

v_call: TRBV5-4
j_call: TRBJ2-3
d_call: NA
clone_size: NA
cdr3_nt: TGTGCCAGCAGCTTCCAGGGAATTAATACGCAGTATTTT
cdr3_aa: CASSFQGINTQYF

v_call: TRBV28
j_call: TRBJ2-4
d_call: NA
clone_size: many
cdr3_nt: TGTGCCAGCAGTTTATGCCTCCGGTTCCTAGCCAAAAACATTCAGTACTTC
cdr3_aa: CASSLCLRFLAKNIQYF

v_call: TRBV6-2/TRBV6-3
j_call: TRBJ1-1
d_call: TRBD1
clone_size: many
cdr3_nt: TGTGCCAGCAGTTACTCGACAGGGCGCGCTTTCTTT
cdr3_aa: CASSYSTGRAFF

v_call: TRBV7-8
j_call: TRBJ1-1
d_call: TRBD1
clone_size: many
cdr3_nt: TGTGCCAGCAGCTTAGGGGGGACAGTCTCCGCGGACGGAGCTTTCTTT
cdr3_aa: CASSLGGTVSADGAFF

v_call: TRBV20-1
j_call: TRBJ2-3
d_call: TRBD1
clone_size: many
cdr3_nt: TGCAGTGCTGGCCACAGGGGTACAGATACGCAGTATTTT
cdr3_aa: CSAGHRGTDTQYF

v_call: TRBV19
j_call: TRBJ1-1
d_call: NA
clone_size: NA
cdr3_nt: TGTGCCAGTAGTCCACAGACAGGTTTGAACACTGAAGCTTTCTTT
cdr3_aa: CASSPQTGLNTEAFF

v_call: TRBV6-6
j_call: TRBJ2-1
d_call: NA
clone_size: many
cdr3_nt: TGTGCCAGCAGTTACTCGCCTAGTGTTGGTGAGCAGTTCTTC
cdr3_aa: CASSYSPSVGEQFF

v_call: TRBV28
j_call: TRBJ2-1
d_call: TRBD2
clone_size: many
cdr3_nt: TGTGCCATCATGGGACTAGCGGCCTACAATGAGCAGTTCTTC
cdr3_aa: CAIMGLAAYNEQFF

v_call: TRBV20-1
j_call: TRBJ1-2
d_call: NA
clone_size: many
cdr3_nt: TGCAGTGCTAGTCGAATCTTCGGCTATGGCTACACCTTC
cdr3_aa: CSASRIFGYGYTF

v_call: TRBV12-3/TRBV12-4
j_call: TRBJ1-2
d_call: NA
clone_size: many
cdr3_nt: TGTGCCAGCTCGGTGCTGACGAACACTAACTATGGCTACACCTTC
cdr3_aa: CASSVLTNTNYGYTF

v_call: TRBV7-2
j_call: TRBJ2-1
d_call: TRBD2
clone_size: many
cdr3_nt: TGTGCCAGCAGCCTCGGGACTAGCGGGAGCGGACGGAATGAGCAGTTCTTC
cdr3_aa: CASSLGTSGSGRNEQFF

v_call: TRBV7-2
j_call: TRBJ2-2
d_call: TRBD2
clone_size: NA
cdr3_nt: TGTGCCAGCAGCTTTCAGGCGGGGGGACTTCCCGGGGAGCTGTTTTTT
cdr3_aa: CASSFQAGGLPGELFF

v_call: TRBV19
j_call: TRBJ1-5
d_call: TRBD1
clone_size: NA
cdr3_nt: TGTGCCAGTACTCGACAGGGGGGCCTCAGCAATCAGCCCCAGCATTTT
cdr3_aa: CASTRQGGLSNQPQHF

v_call: TRBV20-1
j_call: TRBJ2-5
d_call: TRBD2
clone_size: few
cdr3_nt: TGCAGTGCTAGAGATTGGGACGGGAGGGCCCAAGAGACCCAGTACTTC
cdr3_aa: CSARDWDGRAQETQYF